These 30 T cell receptor beta chains originate from one sample sequenced in a study of cytomegalovirus exposure and HLA in healthy donors. The PCR had 60 Vbeta and 13 Jbeta primers. Measured with immunoSEQ multiplex PCR; TCRdb has only the in-frame clones, and not every one. This specimen shows tens of thousands of clones; the ten leading clones hold over 9%. Sequencing was carried out using PBMCs. These receptors came from a woman younger than 45 in good health and CMV-seropositive.

The rearrangement uses TRBV29-1 and TRBJ1-1, with a possible D match to TRBD1 (5 bases). Trimming removed 6 bases at V and 3 bases at J, with 14 bases between. The germline V gene encodes CDR1 SQVTM and CDR2 ANQGSEA. The CDR3 is 13 amino acids. CDR3 in amino acids: CSVDQGGDTEAFF. Here the CDR3 DNA reads TGCAGCGTCGATCAGGGTGGGGACACTGAAGCTTTCTTT.

CDR3 in amino acids: CASSIPSLGGGELFF. CDR3 DNA sequence: TGTGCCAGTAGTATTCCTAGCCTAGGGGGCGGGGAGCTGTTTTTT. The V and J genes are TRBV19 and TRBJ2-2, with D possibly TRBD1 on 6 matching bases. Trimming stripped 3 bases from V and 7 bases from J, with 15 bases between. Germline assignment: CDR1 LNHDA and CDR2 SQIVND (reference sequence). The CDR3 extends over 15 amino acids. Variable domain in full (rest from reference TRBV19 and TRBJ2-2): DGGITQSPKYLFRKEGQNVTLSCEQNLNHDAMYWYRQDPGQGLRLIYYSQIVNDFQKGDIAEGYSVSREKKESFPLTVTSAQKNPTAFYLCASSIPSLGGGELFFGEGSRLTVL.

The chain carries TRBV5-1 and TRBJ1-1; D remains unclear. Germline lookup yields CDR1 SGHRS and CDR2 YFSETQ. Deletions cut 1 base from V and 0 bases from J, with 7 bases between. The CDR3 has 14 residues. The CDR3 reads CASSLYLMNTEAFF. In DNA, the CDR3 is TGCGCCAGCAGCTTGTACCTAATGAACACTGAAGCTTTCTTT.

The chain combines TRBV19 with TRBJ1-2, with 8 bases that match TRBD1. The CDR3 covers 12 residues. V dropped 4 bases and J dropped 6; count of bases not matched to a gene: 1. Per the germline V gene, CDR1 is LNHDA and CDR2 is SQIVND (reference sequence). DNA of the CDR3: TGTGCCAGTAGTACAGGGGGCGATGGCTACACCTTC. It is translated as CASSTGGDGYTF.

V and J are TRBV6-4 and TRBJ2-1; a possible D gene is TRBD1 (6 bases). The V end lost 0 bases, the J end lost 6 bases, and 12 bases lay between the germline ends. Germline V gene data show CDR1 as MRHNA and CDR2 as SNTAGT. CDR3 length: 15 residues. In DNA, the CDR3 is TGTGCCAGCAGTGACTCGATGGGACAATTCAATGAGCAGTTCTTC. Its translation is CASSDSMGQFNEQFF.

The chain is built from TRBV6-1 and TRBJ1-1; D is unclear. This CDR3 contains 15 residues. Germline CDR1 MNHNS, CDR2 SASEGT. The ends were cut back, 4 bases at V and 1 base at J, with 13 bases in the middle. The CDR3 region is CASSGLFGENTEAFF. In nucleotides, the CDR3 is TGTGCCAGCAGTGGCCTATTTGGAGAGAACACTGAAGCTTTCTTT.

This chain links TRBV2 with TRBJ2-1; 8 bases fit TRBD2. Germline CDR1 and CDR2: SNHLY and FYNNEI. Germline trimming cut 8 bases from V and 4 bases from J; bases unmatched to any gene: 1. The CDR3 length is 12 residues. The CDR3 bases are TGTGCCAGCCGGGGGGGATACAATGAGCAGTTCTTC. As protein: CASRGGYNEQFF.

The chain recombines TRBV6-5 with TRBJ2-2; 12 bases agree with TRBD2. The J segment lost 4 bases and the V segment lost 4 bases, leaving 4 bases of the junction unmatched. The CDR3 has 16 residues. Germline CDR1 and CDR2: MNHEY and SVGAGI. The CDR3 here is CASSSSGGASTGELFF. CDR3 sequence (DNA): TGTGCCAGCAGTTCTAGCGGGGGGGCGTCCACCGGGGAGCTGTTTTTT.

The chain uses TRBV9 and TRBJ2-2, with a weak D call TRBD2 (6 bases). The CDR3 is 17 amino acids. Germline CDR1 and CDR2: SGDLS and YYNGEE. V was trimmed by 0 bases and J by 4 bases, leaving 16 bases between them. This chain's CDR3 is CASSVDSGPGGTGELFF. In nucleotides, the CDR3 is TGTGCCAGCAGCGTAGATAGCGGTCCAGGAGGCACCGGGGAGCTGTTTTTT.

This chain uses TRBV29-1 with TRBJ1-1; D call uncertain. There are 13 residues in the CDR3. V was pared by 3 bases and J by 1 base, with 9 bases between. Germline V lookup: CDR1 SQVTM, CDR2 ANQGSEA. The CDR3 protein is CSVEEVWNTEAFF. The CDR3 bases are TGCAGCGTTGAGGAGGTTTGGAACACTGAAGCTTTCTTT.

DNA of the CDR3: TGTGCCAGCAGAAGACAGGGGCTTCGTTATGGCTACACCTTC. Translation: CASRRQGLRYGYTF. The V gene is TRBV6-5, the J gene TRBJ1-2; 8 bases are shared with TRBD1. CDR1 and CDR2 (germline): MNHEY, SVGAGI. After removal of 6 bases from V and 5 bases from J, the junction contained 8 bases not matched to a gene. The CDR3 has 14 amino acids.

V is TRBV5-1 and J is TRBJ2-1; D is possibly TRBD2 (5 bases). Deletions cut 0 bases from V and 0 bases from J, with 13 bases between. The CDR3 consists of 17 residues. Germline CDR1 and CDR2: SGHRS and YFSETQ. The CDR3 is CASSLEGGLSSYNEQFF. The CDR3, as DNA: TGCGCCAGCAGCTTGGAGGGCGGGCTAAGCTCCTACAATGAGCAGTTCTTC.

V and J are TRBV18 and TRBJ2-5; D is unresolved. This CDR3 spans 12 amino acids. V was shortened by 3 bases and J by 4 bases, with 6 bases between the two germline ends. Germline V lookup: CDR1 KGHSH, CDR2 LQKENI. The CDR3 is CASSPTSETQYF. For the CDR3, the DNA is TGTGCCAGCTCACCGACATCAGAGACCCAGTACTTC.

The chain is built from TRBV30 and TRBJ2-7, with 10 nucleotides matching TRBD2. V shed 3 bases, J shed 2 bases, and the junction held 13 bases outside the gene matches. The CDR3 contains 17 residues. Germline assignment: CDR1 GTSNPN and CDR2 SVGIG (reference sequence). CDR3: CAWRPMGLAFSAYEQYF. The CDR3 coding sequence is TGTGCCTGGAGACCCATGGGACTAGCGTTCTCAGCCTACGAGCAGTACTTC. The whole variable domain, filled in from reference TRBV30 and TRBJ2-7, reads SQTIHQWPATLVQPVGSPLSLECTVEGTSNPNLYWYRQAAGRGLQLLFYSVGIGQISSEVPQNLSASRPQDRQFILSSKKLLLSDSGFYLCAWRPMGLAFSAYEQYFGPGTRLTVT.

The chain recombines TRBV4-1 with TRBJ2-5, with a weak D call TRBD1 (6 bases). This CDR3 spans 13 amino acids. V was trimmed by 1 base and J by 5 bases, leaving 8 bases between them. Germline CDR1 reads MGHRA; CDR2 reads YSYEKL. In DNA form, the CDR3 reads TGCGCCAGCAGCCAAGGGGGGCGGGAGACCCAGTACTTC. This gives the protein CASSQGGRETQYF.

The rearrangement links TRBV5-6 to TRBJ2-7; D not resolved. V shed 4 bases and J shed 2 bases, with 4 bases lying between them. Looked up from germline, CDR1 is SGHDT and CDR2 is YYEEEE. The CDR3 is 11 residues long. The CDR3 sequence is CASSVTYEQYF. The CDR3 bases are TGTGCCAGCAGCGTTACCTACGAGCAGTACTTC.

This chain uses TRBV6-6 with TRBJ1-1, with 8 bases matching TRBD1. From germline, CDR1 is MNHNY and CDR2 SVGAGI (reference sequence). V gave up 4 bases and J gave up 6 bases; unmatched junction bases: 7. The CDR3 length is 14 residues. CDR3 in amino acids: CASSWDRNRPEAFF. As DNA, the CDR3 is TGTGCCAGCAGTTGGGACAGGAATAGACCTGAAGCTTTCTTT.

Concerning this clone: This sample also contains other DNA sequences that code for the same CDR3. This chain joins TRBV4-1 and TRBJ1-6, with 8 bases lining up with TRBD1. The ends lost 2 bases at V and 7 bases at J; junction bases unmatched: 4. This CDR3 has 15 residues. CDR1 is MGHRA, CDR2 YSYEKL, per germline. DNA of the CDR3: TGCGCCAGCAGCCAACTCGGACAGGGAAATTCACCCCTCCACTTT. This sequence encodes CASSQLGQGNSPLHF.

This chain joins TRBV5-1 and TRBJ2-7; no clear D. The V gene's germline CDR1 is SGHRS and CDR2 YFSETQ. This CDR3 has 14 amino acids. The germline V and J ends were trimmed by 1 base and 2 bases, with 10 bases remaining between them. The CDR3 here is CASSLWAETYEQYF. For the CDR3, the DNA is TGCGCCAGCAGCTTGTGGGCAGAGACCTACGAGCAGTACTTC.

The gene calls are TRBV19 and TRBJ2-3; unclear D gene. V shed 3 bases and J shed 2 bases, with 12 bases lying between them. The CDR3 sequence is 15 residues long. CDR1 and CDR2 (germline): LNHDA, SQIVND (reference sequence). The CDR3 here is CASSMSYTDTDTQYF. Written as DNA, the CDR3 is TGTGCCAGTAGTATGTCGTATACAGACACAGATACGCAGTATTTT. The whole variable domain, remainder taken from reference TRBV19 and TRBJ2-3, is DGGITQSPKYLFRKEGQNVTLSCEQNLNHDAMYWYRQDPGQGLRLIYYSQIVNDFQKGDIAEGYSVSREKKESFPLTVTSAQKNPTAFYLCASSMSYTDTDTQYFGPGTRLTVL.

The chain links TRBV7-8 to TRBJ2-5; the match to TRBD2 covers 14 bases. In germline, CDR1 is SGHVS, CDR2 FQNEAQ. CDR3 size: 16 residues. V shed 5 bases, J shed 6 bases, and the junction held 8 bases outside the gene matches. CDR3 protein: CASSPGTSGRVKTQYF. Written as DNA, the CDR3 is TGTGCCAGCAGCCCGGGGACTAGCGGGAGAGTAAAGACCCAGTACTTC.

J is TRBJ2-5 and V is TRBV5-6, with 10 bases matching TRBD2. V trimming: 4 bases; J trimming: 13 bases; junction bases outside the gene matches: 16. The CDR3 runs 15 residues. Looked up from germline, CDR1 is SGHDT and CDR2 is YYEEEE. The CDR3: CASSKEPSGGITRYF. As DNA, the CDR3 is TGTGCCAGCAGCAAGGAGCCTAGCGGGGGTATTACGAGGTACTTC.

The chain has TRBV11-2 and TRBJ1-2; maybe TRBD1 (5 bases). The length of the CDR3 is 16 residues. V shed 1 base and J shed 2 bases, with 14 bases lying between them. Germline assignment: CDR1 SGHAT and CDR2 FQNNGV. CDR3 residues: CASSLAPGDSNYGYTF. Here the CDR3 DNA reads TGTGCCAGCAGCTTAGCCCCGGGGGATTCCAACTATGGCTACACCTTC.

The V and J genes are TRBV30 and TRBJ1-1, with D possibly TRBD1 on 6 matching bases. The length of the CDR3 is 13 residues. CDR1 is GTSNPN and CDR2 is SVGIG in the germline V gene (reference sequence). V was pared by 4 bases and J by 4 bases, with 13 bases between. The CDR3 DNA follows: TGTGCCTGGAACGGGGGGCTTGGCACTGAAGCTTTCTTT. Residues: CAWNGGLGTEAFF.

This chain connects TRBV9 to TRBJ2-1; TRBD2 matches 8 bases. Looked up from germline, CDR1 is SGDLS and CDR2 is YYNGEE. J gave up 5 bases and V 0 bases, and 4 bases lay outside the gene matches. CDR3 size: 15 residues. The DNA for the CDR3 is TGTGCCAGCAGCGTAGACAGCGGGGGCAACAATGAGCAGTTCTTC. Its protein product is CASSVDSGGNNEQFF. The full variable domain, completed using reference TRBV9 and TRBJ2-1, is DSGVTQTPKHLITATGQRVTLRCSPRSGDLSVYWYQQSLDQGLQFLIQYYNGEERAKGNILERFSAQQFPDLHSELNLSSLELGDSALYFCASSVDSGGNNEQFFGPGTRLTVL.

The chain's CDR3 is CASKWGQGDSPLHF. The CDR3 DNA is TGTGCCAGTAAGTGGGGACAGGGGGACTCACCCCTCCACTTT. The chain employs TRBV19 and TRBJ1-6, with 11 bases fitting TRBD1. The V gene end was trimmed by 7 bases and the J gene end by 10 bases; junction bases not matched to a gene: 6. Per the germline V gene, CDR1 is LNHDA and CDR2 is SQIVND (reference sequence). The CDR3 contains 14 residues.

Regarding this clone: The sample carries other DNA sequences with the same CDR3. This chain links TRBV5-4 with TRBJ2-7, with TRBD2 as a possible D gene (5 bases). The CDR3 extends over 11 amino acids. Germline-derived CDR1 and CDR2 are SGHNT and YYREEE (reference sequence). The V end lost 0 bases, the J end lost 7 bases, and 5 bases lay between the germline ends. The CDR3 here is CASSLGREQYF. CDR3 bases: TGTGCCAGCAGCTTGGGGAGGGAGCAGTACTTC.

CDR3 amino acids: CASSPRRGWDTEAFF. The DNA for the CDR3 is TGTGCCAGCAGCCCACGACGGGGGTGGGACACTGAAGCTTTCTTT. The chain joins TRBV11-2 to TRBJ1-1, with D possibly matching TRBD1 (5 bases). Trimming took off 5 bases at V and 3 bases at J, with 16 bases between the two ends. The germline V gene encodes CDR1 SGHAT and CDR2 FQNNGV. CDR3 length: 15 amino acids. The full variable domain, rest sourced from reference TRBV11-2 and TRBJ1-1, is EAGVAQSPRYKIIEKRQSVAFWCNPISGHATLYWYQQILGQGPKLLIQFQNNGVVDDSQLPKDRFSAERLKGVDSTLKIQPAKLEDSAVYLCASSPRRGWDTEAFFGQGTRLTVV.

The chain is built from TRBV7-9 and TRBJ1-2; D is undetermined. Trimming took 5 bases from V and 4 from J, leaving 14 bases between them. The V gene's germline CDR1 is SEHNR and CDR2 FQNEAQ (reference sequence). The CDR3 has 14 amino acids. CDR3 bases: TGTGCCAGCAGCGGAGAGATGGTCCTCTATGGCTACACCTTC. This encodes CASSGEMVLYGYTF.

The chain employs TRBV15 and TRBJ2-7; D may be TRBD1 (6 bases). CDR1 is LNHNV and CDR2 is YYDKDF in the germline V gene (reference sequence). This CDR3 spans 14 amino acids. The V gene lost 3 bases and the J gene lost 0 bases, with 9 bases spanning the gap. For the CDR3, the DNA is TGTGCCACCAGCAGCGCAGGGGTCTCCTACGAGCAGTACTTC. The encoded protein is CATSSAGVSYEQYF.